The 7 T cell receptor beta chains reported below all come from one sample, sequenced in a study of shared clonotypes between healthy human individuals. Profiled with immunoSEQ multiplex PCR; TCRdb holds only in-frame clones, not every one. This sample has 500,000 to 700,000 clones, with approximately 95% found just once. Naive CD8 cells lacked CD45RO and underwent positive selection for CCR7, leaving out terminally differentiated effector memory CD45RA+ cells. Sequencing was carried out using naive CD8+ T cells sorted from blood. The receptor set was obtained from a woman aged 25 to 45 in good health.

This chain uses TRBV7-9 with TRBJ2-7, with 9 bases that match TRBD1. V lost 4 bases and J lost 7; bases outside the gene matches: 8. In germline, CDR1 is SEHNR, CDR2 FQNEAQ (reference sequence). There are 14 residues in the CDR3. The CDR3 DNA reads TGTGCCAGCAGCTCCAGGGACAGGGAGGATGAGCAGTACTTC. Protein product: CASSSRDREDEQYF.

The gene calls are TRBV19 and TRBJ2-7; D remains unclear. V dropped 3 bases and J dropped 3 bases, with 12 bases sitting between them. CDR1 and CDR2 from the germline V gene are LNHDA and SQIVND (reference sequence). The CDR3 is 14 residues long. CDR3 residues: CASSIDAEYYEQYF. The CDR3 DNA follows: TGTGCCAGTAGTATCGACGCCGAGTACTACGAGCAGTACTTC.

The rearrangement uses TRBV5-1 and TRBJ2-3, with D possibly TRBD2 on 6 matching bases. The CDR3 totals 14 residues. Looked up from germline, CDR1 is SGHRS and CDR2 is YFSETQ. V lost 0 bases, J lost 7 bases, and 12 bases lay in between. The CDR3 bases are TGCGCCAGCAGCTTGGAAGGCGGACTAAATACGCAGTATTTT. It codes for CASSLEGGLNTQYF. Full variable domain (missing parts from reference TRBV5-1 and TRBJ2-3): KAGVTQTPRYLIKTRGQQVTLSCSPISGHRSVSWYQQTPGQGLQFLFEYFSETQRNKGNFPGRFSGRQFSNSRSEMNVSTLELGDSALYLCASSLEGGLNTQYFGPGTRLTVL.

The V call is TRBV27, the J call TRBJ2-1; 8 bases are shared with TRBD2. J gave up 1 base and V 2 bases, and 1 base lay outside the gene matches. The CDR3 length is 15 residues. The germline V gene encodes CDR1 MNHEY and CDR2 SMNVEV (reference sequence). The CDR3 nucleotides read TGTGCCAGCAGTTTAGCGGGAGGTTCCTACAATGAGCAGTTCTTC. Translated: CASSLAGGSYNEQFF.

The chain joins TRBV7-9 to TRBJ1-5; D possibly corresponds to TRBD1 (6 bases). This CDR3 comprises 13 residues. Germline CDR1 reads SEHNR; CDR2 reads FQNEAQ (reference sequence). V shed 5 bases and J shed 7 bases, with 12 bases lying between them. CDR3: CASSEGGGQPQHF. CDR3 nucleotide sequence: TGTGCCAGCAGCGAAGGGGGGGGACAGCCCCAGCATTTT. The whole variable domain, remainder taken from reference TRBV7-9 and TRBJ1-5, is DTGVSQNPRHKITKRGQNVTFRCDPISEHNRLYWYRQTLGQGPEFLTYFQNEAQLEKSRLLSDRFSAERPKGSFSTLEIQRTEQGDSAMYLCASSEGGGQPQHFGDGTRLSIL.

The CDR3 region has the DNA TGTGCCAGCAGCCCTGGGCCAGGGGTGGACAATGAGCAGTTCTTC. This encodes CASSPGPGVDNEQFF. The chain is built from TRBV5-6 and TRBJ2-1; TRBD1 might be the D (6 bases). Germline V gene sequence: CDR1 SGHDT, CDR2 YYEEEE. The CDR3 has 15 amino acids. V dropped 4 bases and J dropped 5 bases, with 16 bases sitting between them.

The V gene is TRBV19, the J gene TRBJ1-1; the match to TRBD1 covers 7 bases. This CDR3 contains 15 residues. CDR1 is LNHDA and CDR2 is SQIVND in the germline V gene (reference sequence). The junction had 7 bases not matched to a gene; V was cut back by 6 bases and J by 0 bases. The CDR3 here is CASSGQERVNTEAFF. The CDR3 DNA is TGTGCCAGTAGCGGACAGGAGAGGGTGAACACTGAAGCTTTCTTT.